Listed below are T cell receptor beta chains from one sample, sequenced in a study of T cell clones after liver transplantation. Clones were sequenced by immunoSEQ multiplex PCR, and TCRdb holds only the in-frame ones, with some missing. The repertoire has around 110,000 clones, about nine tenths of them found once; the top ten carry approximately 0.88%. The sequences come from CD4+ T cells from blood, collected 12 months after liver transplant. These TCRs come from a human patient who received a liver transplant. Some of the T cells may derive from the graft donor. Both conserved end residues are part of each CDR3. D genes are given only for firm matches. The size field is filled for only some rows; it gives once, few, many or a size class.

j_gene | d_gene | v_gene | abundance | CDR3nt | CDR3aa
TRBJ1-1 | TRBD1 | TRBV5-4 | . | TGTGCCAGCAGCCACGAAATCCCCGGGACAGGTCCGAACACTGAAGCTTTCTTT | CASSHEIPGTGPNTEAFF
TRBJ2-1 | . | TRBV11-2 | . | TGTGCCAGCAGCTTAGATTCTTGGGGTAGCGCCCACAATGAGCAGTTCTTC | CASSLDSWGSAHNEQFF
TRBJ2-1 | . | TRBV29-1 | few | TGCAGCCACCGGGACTCTGGAGATCATGAGCAGTTCTTC | CSHRDSGDHEQFF
TRBJ1-1 | . | TRBV2 | . | TGTGCCAGCAGTGAAGAGGGGAGGGACACTGAAGCTTTCTTT | CASSEEGRDTEAFF
TRBJ1-1 | TRBD1 | TRBV2 | . | TGTGCCAGCAGCTCGGGACAGCCGAACACTGAAGCTTTCTTT | CASSSGQPNTEAFF
TRBJ2-3 | TRBD2 | TRBV29-1 | . | TGCAGCGTTGTTGGGGGGACTAGCGCAGATACGCAGTATTTT | CSVVGGTSADTQYF
TRBJ2-7 | . | TRBV28 | . | TGTGCCAGCAGTAGGGTCATCTACGAGCAGTACTTC | CASSRVIYEQYF
TRBJ1-1 | . | TRBV30 | . | TGTGCCTGGAGTCGGGAGCCGGCCACTGAAGCTTTCTTT | CAWSREPATEAFF
TRBJ2-2 | . | TRBV30 | few | TGTGCCCATGGACAGCTGAACACCGGGGAGCTGTTTTTT | CAHGQLNTGELFF
TRBJ1-2 | . | TRBV5-1 | . | TGCGCCAGCAGCCGGGGAGCGACTAACTATGGCTACACCTTC | CASSRGATNYGYTF
TRBJ1-1 | . | TRBV20-1 | . | TGCAGTGCTGGAGTGGGCACTGAAGCTTTCTTT | CSAGVGTEAFF
TRBJ2-7 | TRBD2 | TRBV5-5 | . | TGTGCCAGCAGCTGGGACCCGGGACTAGCGGGAGTTGAGCAGTACTTC | CASSWDPGLAGVEQYF
TRBJ2-7 | . | TRBV9 | . | TGTGCCAGCAGCGTAGGTCTCCAAGCCGGTTACGAGCAGTACTTC | CASSVGLQAGYEQYF
TRBJ2-1 | TRBD2 | TRBV10-3 | . | TGTGCCATCAGCTTAGCGGGTAACTCCTACAATGAGCAGTTCTTC | CAISLAGNSYNEQFF
TRBJ2-5 | . | TRBV18 | . | TGTGCCAGCTCACCACCGGTAGGAGAGACCCAGTACTTC | CASSPPVGETQYF
TRBJ2-5 | TRBD2 | TRBV7-2 | . | TGTGCCAGCAGCTTACCCCCCGGGACTAGCGGATTGGGAGAGACCCAGTACTTC | CASSLPPGTSGLGETQYF
TRBJ2-1 | . | TRBV11-2 | . | TGTGCCAGCAGCCCCTCAGGTAATGAGCAGTTCTTC | CASSPSGNEQFF
TRBJ2-5 | TRBD2 | TRBV11-2 | . | TGTGCCAGCAGCCCGGGACTATCCCAAGAGACCCAGTACTTC | CASSPGLSQETQYF
TRBJ2-3 | TRBD2 | TRBV10-1 | once | TGCGCCAGCAGTGAGTCGGGTGGGAGGGCAGGAGATACGCAGTATTTT | CASSESGGRAGDTQYF
TRBJ1-2 | . | TRBV13 | . | TGTGCCAGCGGCCGGGGTGAGAACTATGGCTACACCTTC | CASGRGENYGYTF
TRBJ1-3 | TRBD1 | TRBV6-1 | . | TGTGCCACCGGGAAGGGGACAGGGGGAAACACCATATATTTT | CATGKGTGGNTIYF
TRBJ2-5 | . | TRBV13 | . | TGTGCCAGCAGCCTCACGGGGTGGGGGGTCCCTTCGGAGACCCAGTACTTC | CASSLTGWGVPSETQYF
TRBJ2-3 | TRBD2 | TRBV11-2 | . | TGTGCCAGCAGCCTGGAGGGACTAGCGGGAGGAGTCACAGATACGCAGTATTTT | CASSLEGLAGGVTDTQYF
TRBJ1-1 | . | TRBV18 | . | TGTGCCAGCGAACCCCCCGGTGGCACTGAAGCTTTCTTT | CASEPPGGTEAFF
TRBJ2-7 | TRBD2 | TRBV4-2 | . | TGTGCCAGCAGCCAAGTTAGGACTAGCGGGAGGGACGAGCAGTACTTC | CASSQVRTSGRDEQYF
TRBJ1-1 | . | TRBV5-4 | few | TGTGCCAGCAGCTCGAACCGAGGGCTCACTGAAGCTTTCTTT | CASSSNRGLTEAFF
TRBJ1-1 | . | TRBV18 | . | TGTGCCAGCTCACCACCGAGCCAGGGCGGCACTGAAGCTTTCTTT | CASSPPSQGGTEAFF
TRBJ2-3 | . | TRBV15 | . | TGTGCCACCAGCAGAGTAGAAGATACGCAGTATTTT | CATSRVEDTQYF
TRBJ2-7 | TRBD1 | TRBV27 | . | TGTGCCAGCAGTTTACAGGGGGCCAACTACGAGCAGTACTTC | CASSLQGANYEQYF
TRBJ1-6 | . | TRBV18 | . | TGTGCCAGCTCACCCGGGCCCATGCCTTCACCCCTCCACTTT | CASSPGPMPSPLHF
TRBJ1-4 | . | TRBV7-9 | once | TGTGCCAGCAGCTTAGCGAGCGGAAAACTGTTTTTT | CASSLASGKLFF
TRBJ2-5 | . | TRBV2 | once | TGTGCCACCGGCTTCGGTGAAGAGACCCAGTACTTC | CATGFGEETQYF
TRBJ2-2 | . | TRBV11-3 | . | TGTGCCAGCAGCAACAGGGTTGGGGGGGAGCTGTTTTTT | CASSNRVGGELFF
TRBJ2-3 | . | TRBV5-1 | . | TGCGCCAGCAGTTACGCGGGCACAGATACGCAGTATTTT | CASSYAGTDTQYF
TRBJ2-5 | TRBD2 | TRBV4-2 | . | TGTGCCAGCAGCCCGAGACTAGCGGGAGGGCAAGAGACCCAGTACTTC | CASSPRLAGGQETQYF
TRBJ1-2 | . | TRBV5-4 | . | TGTGCCAGCAGCTTGGAATTAGAGCGCCTTAACTATGGCTACACCTTC | CASSLELERLNYGYTF
TRBJ2-7 | . | TRBV5-1 | few | TGCGCCAGCAGCCGACATCCGGGACAATTATACGAGCAGTACTTC | CASSRHPGQLYEQYF
TRBJ1-3 | . | TRBV20-1 | . | TGCAGTGCTAGCTCGGTTGGCACCATATATTTT | CSASSVGTIYF
TRBJ2-7 | . | TRBV28 | . | TGTGCCAGCAGTTTAATTGAGGCCCAGCAGTACTTC | CASSLIEAQQYF
TRBJ2-7 | TRBD1 | TRBV2 | . | TGTGCCAGCAAGACGGACAGGGGGTTTGACGAGCAGTACTTC | CASKTDRGFDEQYF
TRBJ2-7 | . | TRBV28 | few | TGTGCCACCGGGCCCCTCAAGACTACCTCCTACGAGCAGTACTTC | CATGPLKTTSYEQYF
TRBJ2-7 | TRBD2 | TRBV5-6 | . | TGTGCCAGCAGCCCGGAGCGGGACCGCTCCTACGAGCAGTACTTC | CASSPERDRSYEQYF
TRBJ2-7 | . | TRBV10-3 | once | TGTGCCACTTTGACTAGTTCCGAGCAGTACTTC | CATLTSSEQYF
TRBJ2-3 | TRBD1 | TRBV27 | . | TGTGCCAGCAGTTTATACCCCCCGAGAGGGGGCATCACAGATACGCAGTATTTT | CASSLYPPRGGITDTQYF
TRBJ2-7 | TRBD2 | TRBV19 | . | TGTGCCAGTAGTCCCCGGGGGGGATCCTACGAGCAGTACTTC | CASSPRGGSYEQYF
TRBJ1-3 | . | TRBV6-1 | . | TGTGCCAGCATTTCGACAGCGAACTCTGGAAACACCATATATTTT | CASISTANSGNTIYF
TRBJ1-2 | TRBD1 | TRBV11-2 | . | TGTGCCAGCAGCTTAGACCTTGGACAGGGGGCGTATGATGGCTACACCTTC | CASSLDLGQGAYDGYTF
TRBJ2-1 | . | TRBV5-6 | . | TGTGCCAGCAGCTTGTTCGGGTCCAATGAGCAGTTCTTC | CASSLFGSNEQFF
TRBJ2-7 | TRBD1 | TRBV28 | . | TGTGCCAGCAGTACAAACGGACAGGGGGGAGGCGAGCAGTACTTC | CASSTNGQGGGEQYF
TRBJ1-1 | . | TRBV30 | . | TGTGCCTGGAGCCCCGGGCCTATGAACACTGAAGCTTTCTTT | CAWSPGPMNTEAFF
TRBJ2-5 | TRBD2 | TRBV5-4 | . | TGTGCCAGCAGCTTCAGCGGGAGAGGGGGAGTAGGAGAGACCCAGTACTTC | CASSFSGRGGVGETQYF
TRBJ1-1 | . | TRBV19 | once | TGTGCCAGTAGTCCACGGGGCAGTCTGAACACTGAAGCTTTCTTT | CASSPRGSLNTEAFF
TRBJ2-5 | TRBD2 | TRBV7-2 | . | TGTGCCAGCAGCCCCCCTAGCGGGGAGACCCAGTACTTC | CASSPPSGETQYF
TRBJ1-4 | TRBD1 | TRBV11-2 | . | TGTGCCAGCAGCTTGGGACAGGGTAGTGTGTCCGATGAAAAACTGTTTTTT | CASSLGQGSVSDEKLFF